This T cell receptor (beta chain) was captured in a study of graft-versus-host responses after intestinal transplantation. V trimming: 5 bases; J trimming: 4 bases; junction bases outside the gene matches: 6. CDR3 length: 15 amino acids. Germline V CDR1 and CDR2: SGHRS, YFSETQ. Study-wide findings and caveats: Early post-transplant HvG declines were associated with peak circulating GvH clone levels. Some GvH clones appeared in ileal mucosa or blood before recipient bone marrow.

As to this clone: Its cognate antigen is unknown.

Sequencing used immunoSEQ multiplex PCR; TCRdb keeps in-frame clones, though not all of them. This table holds around 100,000 clones, roughly 93% found once. The sample in question was unstimulated CD8+ T cells sorted from spleen or lymph node cells, obtained before intestinal transplant. V gene TRBV5-1 combines with J gene TRBJ2-1; 10 nucleotides line up with TRBD2. The receptor's source is a human donor who received an intestinal transplant. CDR3 sequence (DNA): TGCGCCAGCAGGCCTACTAGCGGGGTGTACAATGAGCAGTTCTTC. Translated: CASRPTSGVYNEQFF.